This is a list of T cell receptor beta chains from one sample in a study of CD4+ T cells in melanoma. TCRdb's copy holds only in-frame clones and misses some; the assay was immunoSEQ multiplex PCR. The top ten clones hold less than 20% of a sample with some 7,100 clones, roughly 50% of them seen once. The material sequenced was cells from a culture (not recorded whether cultured in vitro). These receptors originate from a human donor with melanoma. Each CDR3 is given with its conserved first and last residue. Each record gives: J gene, D gene, clone size, V gene, CDR3 DNA, CDR3 protein. D genes are given only for firm matches. Clone size is shown for a subset of rows, as once, few, many or a class of expanded clone.

>TRBJ1-3|-|-|TRBV7-2
TGTGCCAGCACTCAGACAGGAGGAAACACCATATATTTT
CASTQTGGNTIYF
>TRBJ1-1|-|-|TRBV5-1
TGCGCCAGCAGCGTTGCCCGGGCAGGGGACACTGAAGCTTTCTTT
CASSVARAGDTEAFF
>TRBJ2-1|TRBD2|few|TRBV5-1
TGCGCCAGCCGTTTAGCGGGGCGAAACAATGAGCAGTTCTTC
CASRLAGRNNEQFF
>TRBJ2-7|-|few|TRBV11-2
TGTGCCAGCAGCTCGGACCTATTGGCCTACGAGCAGTACTTC
CASSSDLLAYEQYF
>TRBJ1-3|-|few|TRBV30
TGTGCCTGGAGACAGGGTAACTCTGGAAACACCATATATTTT
CAWRQGNSGNTIYF
>TRBJ2-2|TRBD1|-|TRBV11-2
TGTGCCAGCAGCTTTAGACAGGGGAACACCGGGGAGCTGTTTTTT
CASSFRQGNTGELFF
>TRBJ1-5|-|few|TRBV11-2
TGTGCCAGCAGCTGGGTAAACAATCAGCCCCAGCATTTT
CASSWVNNQPQHF
>TRBJ2-2|-|-|TRBV4-2
TGTGCCAGCAGCCAGTCCGTGGGAATGGGGGAGCTGTTTTTT
CASSQSVGMGELFF
>TRBJ2-3|-|-|TRBV29-1
TGCAGCGTTGTCGGGGGAGTCAATACGCAGTATTTT
CSVVGGVNTQYF
>TRBJ2-7|-|-|TRBV11-2
TGTGCCAGCAGCTTAGAAGGGACGGTGGGCGAGCAGTACTTC
CASSLEGTVGEQYF
>TRBJ2-7|TRBD1|-|TRBV10-3
TGTGCCATCAGTGAGTCGGGACAGCTGTACGAGCAGTACTTC
CAISESGQLYEQYF
>TRBJ1-3|-|-|TRBV19
TGTGCCAGTAGTATGGGGGCCTTCGGAAACACCATATATTTT
CASSMGAFGNTIYF
>TRBJ1-5|-|-|TRBV30
TGTGCCTGGAGCAAGGGGACACAACATGGGGGGAATCAGCCCCAGCATTTT
CAWSKGTQHGGNQPQHF
>TRBJ1-2|-|-|TRBV10-2
TGCGCCAGCAGTGACACCGGGGGGGCTAACTATGGCTACACCTTC
CASSDTGGANYGYTF
>TRBJ2-5|TRBD1|-|TRBV13
TGTGCCAGCAGCCCCCCGACAGGGGACACTTCAAAAGAGACCCAGTACTTC
CASSPPTGDTSKETQYF
>TRBJ2-1|-|-|TRBV5-1
TGCGCCAGCAGTCGGACCCGAGACAATGAGCAGTTCTTC
CASSRTRDNEQFF
>TRBJ2-1|TRBD2|-|TRBV9
TGTGCCAGCAGCGGACGGACTAGCTCCTACAATGAGCAGTTCTTC
CASSGRTSSYNEQFF
>TRBJ2-7|-|-|TRBV6-1
TGTGCCAGCAGTGTCATGTTGGAGGGTTTGACCTTC
CASSVMLEGLTF